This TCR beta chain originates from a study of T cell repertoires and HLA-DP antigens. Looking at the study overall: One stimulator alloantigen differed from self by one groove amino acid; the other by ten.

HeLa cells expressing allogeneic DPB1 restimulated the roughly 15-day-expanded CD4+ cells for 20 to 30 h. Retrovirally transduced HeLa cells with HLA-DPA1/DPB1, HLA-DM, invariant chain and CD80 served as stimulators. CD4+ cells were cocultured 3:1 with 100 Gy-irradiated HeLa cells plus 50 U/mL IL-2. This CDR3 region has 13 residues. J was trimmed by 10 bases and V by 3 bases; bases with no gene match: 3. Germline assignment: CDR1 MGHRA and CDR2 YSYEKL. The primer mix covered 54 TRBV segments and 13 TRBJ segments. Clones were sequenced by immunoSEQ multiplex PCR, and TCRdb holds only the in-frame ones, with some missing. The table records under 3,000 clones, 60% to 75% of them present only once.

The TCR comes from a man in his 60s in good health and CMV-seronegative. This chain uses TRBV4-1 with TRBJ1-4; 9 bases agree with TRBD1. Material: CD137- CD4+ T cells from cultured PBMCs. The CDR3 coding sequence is TGCGCCAGCAGCCAGGGACAGGGAAGAAAACTGTTTTTT. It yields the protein CASSQGQGRKLFF.